This paragraph covers one T cell receptor (beta chain) sequence. Its antigen is currently unknown. The sample comes from a study of shared clonotypes between healthy human individuals. Study as a whole: A donor's plate count was three for CD4 naive and three for CD4 memory; CD8 naive had two and CD8 memory one.

The genomic DNA of each subset was split evenly across several immunoSEQ plates. Produced via immunoSEQ multiplex PCR; TCRdb's table is partial and in-frame only. The table includes approximately 2,000,000 clones, under 95% detected once. Overall study results and limits: Memory subsets generally showed smaller estimated richness than naive subsets did.

Input material: naive CD4+ T cells from PBMCs. The subset is: CD45RA+ positively selected. The receptor's source is a man aged 18-30 years in good health. Some clones in this sample may be carry-over from other donors' samples.

CDR3 DNA: TGTGCCAGCAGTGTGCCGGGACCGAGCTCTGGAAACACCATATATTTT. This gives the protein CASSVPGPSSGNTIYF. The chain is built from TRBV28 and TRBJ1-3, with D possibly matching TRBD1 (5 bases). CDR3 length: 16 residues. Trimming cost V 5 bases and J 0 bases, with 14 bases left between them. The germline V gene encodes CDR1 MDHEN and CDR2 SYDVKM.